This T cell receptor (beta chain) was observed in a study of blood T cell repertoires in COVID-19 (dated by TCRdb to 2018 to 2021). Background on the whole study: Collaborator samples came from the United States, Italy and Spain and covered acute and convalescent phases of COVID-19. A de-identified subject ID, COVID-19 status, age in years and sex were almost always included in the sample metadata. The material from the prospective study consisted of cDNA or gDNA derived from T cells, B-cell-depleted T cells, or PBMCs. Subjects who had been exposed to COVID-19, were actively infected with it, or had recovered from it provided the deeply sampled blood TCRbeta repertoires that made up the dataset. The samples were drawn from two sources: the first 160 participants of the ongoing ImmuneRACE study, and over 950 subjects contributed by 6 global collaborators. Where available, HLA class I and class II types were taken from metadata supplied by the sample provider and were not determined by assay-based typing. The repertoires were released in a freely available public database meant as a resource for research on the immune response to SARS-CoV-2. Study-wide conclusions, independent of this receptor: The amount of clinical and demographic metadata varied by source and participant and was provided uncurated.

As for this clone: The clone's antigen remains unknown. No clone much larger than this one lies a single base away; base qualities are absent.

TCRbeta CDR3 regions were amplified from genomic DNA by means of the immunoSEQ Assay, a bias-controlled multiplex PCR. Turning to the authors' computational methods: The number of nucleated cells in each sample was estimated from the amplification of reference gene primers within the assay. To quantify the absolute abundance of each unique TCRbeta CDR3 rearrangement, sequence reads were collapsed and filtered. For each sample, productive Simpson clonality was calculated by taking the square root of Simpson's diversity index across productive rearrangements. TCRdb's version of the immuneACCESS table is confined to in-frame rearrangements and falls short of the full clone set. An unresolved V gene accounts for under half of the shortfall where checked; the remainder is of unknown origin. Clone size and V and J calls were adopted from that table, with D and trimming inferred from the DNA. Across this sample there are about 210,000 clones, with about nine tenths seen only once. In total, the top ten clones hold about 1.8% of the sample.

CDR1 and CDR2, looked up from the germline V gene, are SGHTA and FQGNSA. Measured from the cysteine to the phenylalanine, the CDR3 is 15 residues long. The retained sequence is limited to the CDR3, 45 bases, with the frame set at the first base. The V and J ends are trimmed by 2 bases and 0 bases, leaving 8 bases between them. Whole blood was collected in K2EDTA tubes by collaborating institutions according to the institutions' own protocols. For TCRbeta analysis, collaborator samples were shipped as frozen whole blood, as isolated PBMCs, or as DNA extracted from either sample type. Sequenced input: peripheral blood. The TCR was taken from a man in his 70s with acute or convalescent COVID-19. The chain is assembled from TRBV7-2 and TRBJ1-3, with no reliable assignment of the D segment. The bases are TGTGCCAGCAGCTTAAGTTGGAGCTCTGGAAACACCATATATTTT. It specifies CASSLSWSSGNTIYF.